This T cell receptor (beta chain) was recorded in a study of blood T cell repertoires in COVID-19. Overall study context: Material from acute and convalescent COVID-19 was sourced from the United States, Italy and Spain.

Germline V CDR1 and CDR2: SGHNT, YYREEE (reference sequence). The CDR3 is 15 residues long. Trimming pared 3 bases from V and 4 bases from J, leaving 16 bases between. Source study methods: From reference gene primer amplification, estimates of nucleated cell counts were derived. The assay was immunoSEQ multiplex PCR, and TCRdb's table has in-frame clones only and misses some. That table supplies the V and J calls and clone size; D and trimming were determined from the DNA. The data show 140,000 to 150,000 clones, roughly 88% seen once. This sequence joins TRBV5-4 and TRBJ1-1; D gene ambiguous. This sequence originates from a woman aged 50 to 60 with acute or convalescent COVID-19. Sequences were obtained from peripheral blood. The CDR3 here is CASSSKLHSSTEAFF. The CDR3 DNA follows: TGTGCCAGCAGCTCGAAACTTCATTCGAGCACTGAAGCTTTCTTT.